What follows are 22 T cell receptor beta chains derived from one specimen sequenced in a study of T-cell reconstitution after alpha-beta-depleted transplantation in children. Molecular barcoding with unique molecular identifiers was used for the TCRbeta library. TCRdb re-analysed the PCR reads in MiXCR, keeping a single row per CDR3 protein. This table holds approximately 400,000 distinct CDR3 sequences, roughly a tenth found once. This specimen was PBMCs from the stem cell graft donor, taken from the stem cell graft. Every receptor here comes from a human donor who donated a stem cell graft to a child with acute myeloid leukemia.

The chain joins TRBV4-2 to TRBJ2-1; 7 bases are shared with TRBD1. The V gene's germline CDR1 is LGHNA and CDR2 YNFKEQ. This CDR3 is 16 amino acids long. The V gene end was trimmed by 4 bases and the J gene end by 2 bases; junction bases not matched to a gene: 8. The CDR3 bases are TGTGCCAGCAGCCTAACAGGGGAAGTCCCCTACAATGAGCAGTTCTTC. It encodes CASSLTGEVPYNEQFF.

V and J are TRBV7-6 and TRBJ2-2; 8 bases align to TRBD1. Germline values: CDR1 SGHVS, CDR2 FNYEAQ. The CDR3 runs 15 residues. The J segment lost 6 bases and the V segment lost 1 base, leaving 4 bases of the junction unmatched. The CDR3 sequence: CASSLVSQGAGELFF. The CDR3 DNA reads TGTGCCAGCAGCTTAGTATCACAGGGGGCCGGGGAGCTGTTTTTT.

The gene calls are TRBV20-1 and TRBJ1-2; possible D gene TRBD1, 6 bases. The V gene lost 6 bases and the J gene lost 6 bases, with 23 bases spanning the gap. The CDR3 has 15 residues. Looked up from germline, CDR1 is DFQATT and CDR2 is SNEGSKA (reference sequence). The CDR3 sequence is CSAARAGEYRNGYTF. The DNA for the CDR3 is TGCAGTGCAGCTAGGGCAGGGGAATATCGCAATGGCTACACCTTC.

The sample holds many counts of this clonotype. The CDR3 region has the DNA TGTGCTAGTGGTTTGGTTAGTTATGAGCAGTTCTTC. Translating gives CASGLVSYEQFF. The V and J genes are TRBV12-5 and TRBJ2-1; D is uncertain. The CDR3 totals 12 residues. CDR1 is LGHNT and CDR2 is FRNRAP in the germline V gene. Deletions cut 0 bases from V and 8 bases from J, with 5 bases between. Combining the CDR3 with reference TRBV12-5 and TRBJ2-1 gives the whole variable domain DARVTQTPRHKVTEMGQEVTMRCQPILGHNTVFWYRQTMMQGLELLAYFRNRAPLDDSGMPKDRFSAEMPDATLATLKIQPSEPRDSAVYFCASGLVSYEQFFGPGTRLTVL.

This clonotype was detected a few times. The chain has TRBV29-1 and TRBJ2-7, with TRBD1 matching over 7 bases. The CDR3 sequence is 14 residues long. CDR1 is SQVTM, CDR2 ANQGSEA, per germline. The trim removed 4 bases at V and 5 bases at J, leaving 11 bases unmatched. CDR3 DNA sequence: TGCAGCGTTGCCCTGACAGGGCGTCGCCACGAGCAGTACTTC. This codes for CSVALTGRRHEQYF.

A few counts support this clonotype. The chain employs TRBV27 and TRBJ2-3, with 11 bases that match TRBD2. J was trimmed by 5 bases and V by 2 bases; bases with no gene match: 3. CDR1 and CDR2 (germline): MNHEY, SMNVEV (reference sequence). This CDR3 comprises 15 residues. The CDR3 DNA sequence: TGTGCCAGCAGTTTAACTAGCGGGAGACAAGATACGCAGTATTTT. Residues: CASSLTSGRQDTQYF.

The chain joins TRBV4-1 to TRBJ1-2; a possible D gene is TRBD1 (5 bases). Germline V gene lookup returns CDR1 MGHRA and CDR2 YSYEKL. The V and J ends lost 0 bases and 8 bases respectively, with 16 bases between them. This CDR3 spans 15 amino acids. CDR3 bases: TGCGCCAGCAGCCAAGATCCGGGCGGAGGGACCGGCTACACCTTC. This encodes CASSQDPGGGTGYTF.

This clonotype was counted only a few times. The chain links TRBV20-1 to TRBJ1-3; TRBD1 might be the D (6 bases). The V gene's germline CDR1 is DFQATT and CDR2 SNEGSKA (reference sequence). V lost 0 bases, J lost 4 bases, and 10 bases lay in between. The CDR3 covers 14 residues. The DNA for the CDR3 is TGCAGTGCTAGAGATACCGGACAGGGAAACACCATATATTTT. Its protein is CSARDTGQGNTIYF.

The chain employs TRBV9 and TRBJ2-1; the match to TRBD2 covers 9 bases. This CDR3 is built from 17 residues. Losses at the gene ends were 0 bases for V and 0 bases for J; bases not matched to a gene: 4. Germline assignment: CDR1 SGDLS and CDR2 YYNGEE. The CDR3 is CASSVAISGSSYNEQFF. The CDR3 DNA follows: TGTGCCAGCAGCGTAGCTATTAGCGGGAGCTCCTACAATGAGCAGTTCTTC.

The genes are TRBV6-4 and TRBJ2-1; 8 nucleotides agree with TRBD2. CDR1 is MRHNA and CDR2 is SNTAGT in the germline V gene. The CDR3 is made up of 15 amino acids. V lost 5 bases to trimming and J lost 6 bases; unmatched junction nucleotides: 9. CDR3 residues: CASSSEAGERNEQFF. The CDR3 DNA reads as TGTGCCAGCAGTTCCGAAGCGGGAGAACGCAATGAGCAGTTCTTC.

This clonotype was detected ten times or more. In DNA form, the CDR3 reads TGTGCCAGCAGCCCTCGAAGCTACAATGAGCAGTTCTTC. This sequence encodes CASSPRSYNEQFF. V gene TRBV12-3 or TRBV12-4 combines with J gene TRBJ2-1; no reliable D call. Trimming stripped 6 bases from V and 3 bases from J, with 9 bases between. The CDR3 is 13 residues long.

In its sample, this clonotype was seen a few times. The V and J genes are TRBV7-6 and TRBJ2-7; TRBD2 agrees at 12 bases. Looked up from germline, CDR1 is SGHVS and CDR2 is FNYEAQ. The ends lost 0 bases at V and 5 bases at J; junction bases unmatched: 11. This CDR3 comprises 18 residues. CDR3 loop: CASSLAVTSGSILHEQYF. CDR3 in DNA: TGTGCCAGCAGCTTAGCAGTGACTAGCGGGAGTATCTTGCACGAGCAGTACTTC.

This clonotype was observed a few times. The chain joins TRBV4-2 to TRBJ2-1; TRBD2 matches 9 bases. Germline V gene data show CDR1 as LGHNA and CDR2 as YNFKEQ. With V trimmed by 5 bases and J by 7 bases, 12 bases remained unmatched. The CDR3 runs to 16 residues. The CDR3 loop reads CASSVEAGGPVNEQFF. Here the CDR3 DNA reads TGTGCCAGCAGCGTTGAAGCGGGAGGCCCGGTTAATGAGCAGTTCTTC.

This clonotype is deemed medium-sized. The rearrangement links TRBV5-1 to TRBJ1-1, with a weak D call TRBD1 (6 bases). CDR1 and CDR2 (germline): SGHRS, YFSETQ. V was clipped by 0 bases and J by 0 bases, with 9 bases between them. The CDR3 runs 15 residues. DNA of the CDR3: TGCGCCAGCAGCTTGGCCGGGACACTGAACACTGAAGCTTTCTTT. Protein sequence: CASSLAGTLNTEAFF. The full variable domain, with the rest looked up from reference TRBV5-1 and TRBJ1-1, is KAGVTQTPRYLIKTRGQQVTLSCSPISGHRSVSWYQQTPGQGLQFLFEYFSETQRNKGNFPGRFSGRQFSNSRSEMNVSTLELGDSALYLCASSLAGTLNTEAFFGQGTRLTVV.

In this sample, this clonotype turned up a few times. The chain has TRBV7-2 and TRBJ1-5, with D tentatively TRBD1 (5 bases). Trimming removed 4 bases at V and 4 bases at J, with 14 bases between. Germline V gene lookup returns CDR1 SGHTA and CDR2 FQGNSA. The CDR3 has 15 amino acids. CDR3 protein: CASSSYMGPNQPQHF. The CDR3 nucleotides read TGTGCCAGCAGCTCTTACATGGGGCCAAATCAGCCCCAGCATTTT.

This clonotype has a count of ten or more. This chain joins TRBV20-1 and TRBJ2-7, with a possible D match to TRBD1 (6 bases). Trimming stripped 8 bases from V and 4 bases from J, with 12 bases between. This CDR3 comprises 11 residues. Germline V gene sequence: CDR1 DFQATT, CDR2 SNEGSKA (reference sequence). In nucleotides, the CDR3 is TGCAGTACCCAACAGGGTTACGAGCAGTACTTC. Protein sequence: CSTQQGYEQYF.

This sequence joins TRBV6-2 or TRBV6-3 and TRBJ1-5; 11 bases are shared with TRBD1. With V trimmed by 6 bases and J by 5 bases, 6 bases remained unmatched. The CDR3 covers 15 residues. Per the germline V gene, CDR1 is MNHEY and CDR2 is SVGEGT. CDR3 amino acids: CASSATGQGDQPQHF. DNA for the CDR3: TGTGCCAGCAGCGCGACGGGACAGGGGGATCAGCCCCAGCATTTT.

The rearrangement joins TRBV20-1 to TRBJ2-3; 7 bases line up with TRBD2. V lost 3 bases, J lost 6 bases, and 15 bases stayed unmatched. Germline V gene sequence: CDR1 DFQATT, CDR2 SNEGSKA (reference sequence). This CDR3 spans 16 amino acids. The CDR3 spells CSASRPGGGPGDTQYF. The DNA of the CDR3 is TGCAGTGCTAGCCGACCTGGGGGGGGTCCAGGGGATACGCAGTATTTT.

This clonotype has a handful of counts. The rearrangement links TRBV12-5 to TRBJ2-1; TRBD2 matches 11 bases. Per germline, CDR1 LGHNT and CDR2 FRNRAP. The junction had 3 bases not matched to a gene; V was cut back by 0 bases and J by 2 bases. CDR3 length equals 17 residues. The CDR3 DNA follows: TGTGCTAGTGGTTTGGTAGGACTAGCGGGCCCCTACAATGAGCAGTTCTTC. Translated, it gives CASGLVGLAGPYNEQFF.

This clonotype was counted a few times. This chain connects TRBV4-1 to TRBJ2-4, with 9 bases identical to TRBD2. The CDR3 runs to 16 residues. J gave up 12 bases and V 1 base, and 13 bases lay outside the gene matches. The germline CDR1 and CDR2 sequences are MGHRA and YSYEKL. The CDR3 is CASSQGGLAGSSSQYF. The CDR3 DNA sequence: TGCGCCAGCAGCCAAGGTGGCCTAGCGGGAAGTAGTTCTCAGTACTTC.

The chain uses TRBV12-3 or TRBV12-4 and TRBJ2-3; D remains ambiguous. V lost 3 bases to trimming and J lost 4 bases, with 14 bases between them. The CDR3 runs to 15 residues. The chain's CDR3 is CASSLRLGLADTQYF. DNA for the CDR3: TGTGCCAGCAGTTTGAGGTTGGGTTTGGCAGATACGCAGTATTTT.

Only a few counts were recorded for this clonotype. DNA of the CDR3: TGTGCCAGCAGCTCGGGGGTTGGGACACGGACAGATACGCAGTATTTT. Protein: CASSSGVGTRTDTQYF. The rearrangement uses TRBV5-6 and TRBJ2-3; either TRBD1 or TRBD2 may fit D (6 bases each). Germline assignment: CDR1 SGHDT and CDR2 YYEEEE. V dropped 3 bases and J dropped 3 bases, with 17 bases sitting between them. This CDR3 comprises 16 residues.